This T cell receptor beta chain was documented in a study of T cell responses to AZD1222 COVID-19 vaccine. Study-wide findings and caveats: Spike regions recognized by vaccine-associated CD4 TCRs spanned the protein, led by 160-218 and 743-854. In the spike-specific TCR repertoire, nearly half reportedly target unmutated variant regions. Sampling that yielded the repertoires occurred only after the peak T cell response.

The table came from immunoSEQ multiplex PCR; TCRdb's copy has only in-frame clones and leaves some out. The sample contains roughly 170,000 clones, just over 85% of which appear only once. The CDR3 spans 16 residues. V lost 4 bases to trimming and J lost 6 bases; unmatched junction nucleotides: 10. The germline gives CDR1 SGHRS, CDR2 YFSETQ. Of note for this clone: Its antigen is as yet unknown.

The clonotype comes from an adult in good health. This specimen was peripheral blood, taken on day 0 of AZD1222 vaccination. The V gene is TRBV5-1, the J gene TRBJ2-2; TRBD2 matches 9 bases. The DNA for the CDR3 is TGCGCCAGCAGCAGAGGGGTAGCGGGAGAATCCGGGGAGCTGTTTTTT. It codes for CASSRGVAGESGELFF.